Each of the 14 T cell receptor beta chains below was sequenced from the same sample in a study of shared clonotypes between healthy human individuals. Naive CD8 cells were CD45RO-negative, positively selected for CCR7, excluding terminally differentiated effector memory CD45RA+ cells. Measured with immunoSEQ multiplex PCR; TCRdb has only the in-frame clones, and not every one. The sample lists 760,000 or so clones; about 96% were seen once. The sample taken for sequencing was naive CD8+ T cells sorted from blood. All receptors come from a man aged 25-40 years in good health.

The chain couples TRBV14 to TRBJ2-6; 9 nucleotides align to TRBD1. The CDR3 length is 15 residues. With V trimmed by 6 bases and J by 2 bases, 2 bases remained unmatched. From germline, CDR1 is SGHDN and CDR2 FVKESK. CDR3 loop: CASRRTGAGANVLTF. Written as DNA, the CDR3 is TGTGCCAGCAGACGGACAGGGGCTGGGGCCAACGTCCTGACTTTC.

As concerns this clone: Mismatch with germline at one junction end may stem from a read error. The V gene is TRBV28, the J gene TRBJ2-3, with TRBD2 matching over 13 bases. In germline, CDR1 is MDHEN, CDR2 SYDVKM. CDR3 length: 18 amino acids. In DNA form, the CDR3 reads TGTGCCGGCAGTCCGTGGACTAGCGGGAGCGTGCGGACAGATACGCAGTATTTT. Its translation: CAGSPWTSGSVRTDTQYF.

This chain joins TRBV7-6 and TRBJ1-2; D is unclear. The CDR3 extends over 13 amino acids. V shed 5 bases and J shed 4 bases, with 11 bases lying between them. Germline V gene sequence: CDR1 SGHVS, CDR2 FNYEAQ. The CDR3 bases are TGTGCCAGCAGCCCTTCAAAGAGCTATGGCTACACCTTC. It translates to CASSPSKSYGYTF.

The V call is TRBV29-1, the J call TRBJ1-1, with 9 bases that match TRBD1. CDR3 length: 13 amino acids. Germline assignment: CDR1 SQVTM and CDR2 ANQGSEA. The V gene end was trimmed by 3 bases and the J gene end by 7 bases; junction bases not matched to a gene: 6. The CDR3: CSVDLTGGGEAFF. The CDR3 DNA reads TGCAGCGTTGATCTGACAGGGGGTGGTGAAGCTTTCTTT.

On this clone itself: Other DNA sequences in the sample encode the same CDR3. The chain carries TRBV27 and TRBJ2-7, with D maybe TRBD2 (5 bases). CDR1 and CDR2 (germline): MNHEY, SMNVEV (reference sequence). The ends were cut back, 6 bases at V and 3 bases at J, with 12 bases in the middle. CDR3 length equals 13 residues. CDR3 DNA: TGTGCCAGCAGCCCTCCTAGCAGCTACGAGCAGTACTTC. Translation gives CASSPPSSYEQYF.

The V call is TRBV11-1, the J call TRBJ2-7, with D tentatively TRBD2 (11 bases). Trimming stripped 4 bases from V and 3 bases from J, with 28 bases between. The CDR3 runs 19 residues. Germline assignment: CDR1 SGHAT and CDR2 FQDESV (reference sequence). The DNA of the CDR3 is TGTGCCAGCAGCTCCGGGACAGGGGCAGTAGGACTAGCGGGCTACGAGCAGTACTTC. Protein product: CASSSGTGAVGLAGYEQYF.

This clone was seen only once. V and J are TRBV6-6 and TRBJ2-2, with no clear D. V was trimmed by 0 bases and J by 4 bases, leaving 3 bases between them. From germline, CDR1 is MNHNY and CDR2 SVGAGI (reference sequence). The CDR3 extends over 13 amino acids. CDR3 loop: CASSYSFTGELFF. The CDR3 DNA sequence: TGTGCCAGCAGTTACTCCTTCACCGGGGAGCTGTTTTTT.

The V and J genes are TRBV5-5 and TRBJ2-5; D remains unclear. V lost 0 bases and J 4 bases, leaving 4 bases between the germline ends. The CDR3 sequence is 12 residues long. Germline V gene sequence: CDR1 SGHKS, CDR2 YYEKEE (reference sequence). For the CDR3, the DNA is TGTGCCAGCAGCTTGGCGGGAGAGACCCAGTACTTC. Its protein product is CASSLAGETQYF.

The chain joins TRBV28 to TRBJ2-7, with D uncertain. CDR3 length equals 14 residues. V lost 3 bases and J lost 0, with 9 bases in between. CDR1 MDHEN and CDR2 SYDVKM come from the germline V gene. The CDR3 spells CASSLDRVSYEQYF. The CDR3 DNA is TGTGCCAGCAGTTTGGACCGGGTCTCCTACGAGCAGTACTTC. The full variable domain, its missing parts supplied by reference TRBV28 and TRBJ2-7, is DVKVTQSSRYLVKRTGEKVFLECVQDMDHENMFWYRQDPGLGLRLIYFSYDVKMKEKGDIPEGYSVSREKKERFSLILESASTNQTSMYLCASSLDRVSYEQYFGPGTRLTVT.

Note on this clone: Other nucleotide sequences from this sample produce the same CDR3. V usage is TRBV28 and J usage is TRBJ2-3; 7 positions match TRBD2. Germline V gene lookup returns CDR1 MDHEN and CDR2 SYDVKM. Trimming cost V 3 bases and J 4 bases; bases outside gene matches: 1. CDR3 size: 13 residues. For the CDR3, the DNA is TGTGCCAGCAGTTTCCGGGGGGCAGATACGCAGTATTTT. Its translation is CASSFRGADTQYF. Together with reference TRBV28 and TRBJ2-3, the CDR3 gives the full variable domain: DVKVTQSSRYLVKRTGEKVFLECVQDMDHENMFWYRQDPGLGLRLIYFSYDVKMKEKGDIPEGYSVSREKKERFSLILESASTNQTSMYLCASSFRGADTQYFGPGTRLTVL.

A single count supports this clone. This chain links TRBV7-6 with TRBJ2-7, with 10 bases matching TRBD2. The germline CDR1 and CDR2 sequences are SGHVS and FNYEAQ. With 5 bases clipped from V and 5 bases from J, the junction kept 18 bases outside the gene matches. CDR3 size: 18 residues. CDR3: CASSPGGLAGAWLDEQYF. The CDR3 DNA reads as TGTGCCAGCAGCCCCGGGGGTCTAGCGGGAGCCTGGTTGGACGAGCAGTACTTC.

The chain couples TRBV11-2 to TRBJ2-2, with TRBD1 as a possible D gene (5 bases). V was trimmed by 2 bases and J by 1 base, leaving 11 bases between them. This CDR3 has 16 amino acids. Germline V CDR1 and CDR2: SGHAT, FQNNGV. The CDR3 DNA sequence: TGTGCCAGCAGCTTATTCCCAGGGTTGAACACCGGGGAGCTGTTTTTT. Its protein product is CASSLFPGLNTGELFF.

V gene TRBV27 combines with J gene TRBJ1-2; 9 bases line up with TRBD1. Germline V CDR1 and CDR2: MNHEY, SMNVEV (reference sequence). V dropped 8 bases and J dropped 0; count of bases not matched to a gene: 10. The CDR3 extends over 16 amino acids. The CDR3 reads CASLPGQGQANYGYTF. CDR3 nucleotide sequence: TGTGCCAGCCTTCCAGGACAGGGGCAAGCTAACTATGGCTACACCTTC.

The chain couples TRBV7-8 to TRBJ2-1; 7 bases match TRBD1. The germline V gene has CDR1 SGHVS and CDR2 FQNEAQ. V lost 4 bases, J lost 3 bases, and 6 bases stayed unmatched. This CDR3 region has 15 residues. The CDR3 sequence: CASSWTGDLYNEQFF. The CDR3, as DNA: TGTGCCAGCAGCTGGACAGGAGACCTCTACAATGAGCAGTTCTTC.